Below, 16 T cell receptor beta chains from the same sample are listed, as sequenced in a study of blood T cell repertoires in COVID-19. The assay was immunoSEQ multiplex PCR, and TCRdb's table has in-frame clones only and misses some. The table has tens of thousands of clones, about 90% seen once. Specimen: peripheral blood. These receptor sequences come from an elderly man with acute or convalescent COVID-19.

CDR3 sequence: CASSLGSTNYGYTF. The DNA of the CDR3 is TGTGCCAGCAGCTTGGGAAGCACTAACTATGGCTACACCTTC. This chain links TRBV5-4 with TRBJ1-2; D is unresolved. The ends were cut back, 0 bases at V and 0 bases at J, with 6 bases in the middle. CDR3 size: 14 residues. CDR1 SGHNT and CDR2 YYREEE come from the germline V gene (reference sequence).

The chain joins TRBV4-2 to TRBJ2-3, with TRBD1 as a possible D gene (6 bases). The CDR3 sequence is 16 residues long. The V end lost 0 bases, the J end lost 3 bases, and 13 bases lay between the germline ends. CDR1 and CDR2 (germline): LGHNA, YNFKEQ. CDR3 residues: CASSQEDRRRTDTQYF. The CDR3 nucleotides are TGTGCCAGCAGCCAAGAAGACAGGAGACGAACAGATACGCAGTATTTT.

CDR3 residues: CSAYGDSEQYF. As DNA, the CDR3 is TGCAGTGCATACGGTGATAGCGAGCAGTACTTC. The chain joins TRBV20-1 to TRBJ2-7; D is undetermined. The length of the CDR3 is 11 residues. The V and J ends lost 6 bases and 6 bases respectively, with 12 bases between them. CDR1 is DFQATT, CDR2 SNEGSKA, per germline (reference sequence).

This clone is a singleton in its sample. V and J are TRBV5-1 and TRBJ2-5, with a weak D call TRBD1 (6 bases). The germline CDR1 and CDR2 sequences are SGHRS and YFSETQ. Trimming took 0 bases from V and 5 from J, leaving 20 bases between them. The CDR3 is made up of 17 amino acids. This CDR3 reads CASSLAPLTQGQETQYF. The CDR3 region has the DNA TGCGCCAGCAGCTTGGCGCCCTTGACCCAGGGGCAGGAGACCCAGTACTTC.

V gene TRBV7-9 combines with J gene TRBJ2-1; the match to TRBD2 covers 9 bases. The V gene's germline CDR1 is SEHNR and CDR2 FQNEAQ (reference sequence). After removal of 5 bases from V and 4 bases from J, the junction contained 6 bases not matched to a gene. This CDR3 is 15 amino acids long. CDR3 region: CASSPRGGPYNEQFF. DNA for the CDR3: TGTGCCAGCAGCCCGCGGGGGGGCCCTTACAATGAGCAGTTCTTC.

V is TRBV23-1 and J is TRBJ1-2; D gene ambiguous. TRBV23-1 is identified as an open reading frame with a role that is uncertain. Trimming stripped 3 bases from V and 0 bases from J, with 20 bases between. The CDR3 has 18 amino acids. The CDR3 sequence is CASSHPGIGSGANYGYTF. The DNA for the CDR3 is TGCGCCAGCAGTCACCCCGGTATAGGTAGCGGAGCTAACTATGGCTACACCTTC.

This chain links TRBV5-1 with TRBJ1-4; 8 bases match TRBD1. Losses at the gene ends were 4 bases for V and 6 bases for J; bases not matched to a gene: 8. Germline V gene data show CDR1 as SGHRS and CDR2 as YFSETQ. The CDR3 is 15 residues long. The chain's CDR3 is CASSPGTGGDEKLFF. In DNA form, the CDR3 reads TGCGCCAGCAGCCCCGGGACAGGAGGAGATGAAAAACTGTTTTTT.

This rearrangement joins TRBV30 to TRBJ2-7, with D possibly TRBD1 on 6 matching bases. CDR1 and CDR2 from the germline V gene are GTSNPN and SVGIG (reference sequence). The length of the CDR3 is 16 residues. Between the trimmed V and J ends, which lost 2 bases and 3 bases, there was a span of 20 bases. As DNA, the CDR3 is TGTGCCTGGAGTTCGCCCCCCAGGGGATCGGGCTACGAGCAGTACTTC. Translation gives CAWSSPPRGSGYEQYF. Together with reference TRBV30 and TRBJ2-7, the CDR3 gives the full variable domain: SQTIHQWPATLVQPVGSPLSLECTVEGTSNPNLYWYRQAAGRGLQLLFYSVGIGQISSEVPQNLSASRPQDRQFILSSKKLLLSDSGFYLCAWSSPPRGSGYEQYFGPGTRLTVT.

The gene calls are TRBV7-2 and TRBJ1-3; a possible D gene is TRBD1 (5 bases). Trimming took 2 bases from V and 0 from J, leaving 8 bases between them. Looked up from germline, CDR1 is SGHTA and CDR2 is FQGNSA. The CDR3 is 15 amino acids. This CDR3 reads CASSLRGTSGNTIYF. The CDR3 region has the DNA TGTGCCAGCAGCTTACGGGGGACCTCTGGAAACACCATATATTTT.

V gene TRBV19 combines with J gene TRBJ2-1; 12 positions agree with TRBD2. The junction had 6 bases not matched to a gene; V was cut back by 5 bases and J by 4 bases. The CDR3 is made up of 16 amino acids. Germline V gives CDR1 LNHDA, CDR2 SQIVND (reference sequence). The CDR3, as DNA: TGTGCCAGTAGTGTCTTCACTAGCGGGGGGTACAATGAGCAGTTCTTC. Its protein is CASSVFTSGGYNEQFF.

The chain is built from TRBV6-5 and TRBJ1-6; TRBD1 aligns across 9 bases. The CDR3 contains 15 residues. Germline V gene data show CDR1 as MNHEY and CDR2 as SVGAGI. After removal of 2 bases from V and 9 bases from J, the junction contained 5 bases not matched to a gene. CDR3 loop: CASSYGGQGLSPLHF. For the CDR3, the DNA is TGTGCCAGCAGTTACGGGGGACAGGGCCTTTCACCCCTCCACTTT.

This chain uses TRBV11-2 with TRBJ2-3, with TRBD1 matching 7 bases. V dropped 5 bases and J dropped 4; count of bases not matched to a gene: 6. The CDR3 loop spans 14 amino acids. The germline CDR1 and CDR2 sequences are SGHAT and FQNNGV. The CDR3 DNA reads TGTGCCAGCAGCGGAGTCACAGGGGCAGATACGCAGTATTTT. It translates to CASSGVTGADTQYF.

Here the CDR3 reads CARSGRGANTGELFF. Written as DNA, the CDR3 is TGTGCCAGAAGTGGGCGCGGGGCGAACACCGGGGAGCTGTTTTTT. V is TRBV5-3 and J is TRBJ2-2; tentative D call: TRBD2 (6 bases). TRBV5-3 is an ORF for which the function is uncertain. Trimming left V 5 bases short and J 0 bases short, with 11 bases between. There are 15 residues in the CDR3.

The chain is built from TRBV15 and TRBJ2-2; a weak D match, TRBD1 (6 bases). The CDR3 runs 16 residues. V lost 1 base and J lost 3, with 12 bases in between. Germline values: CDR1 LNHNV, CDR2 YYDKDF (reference sequence). Written as DNA, the CDR3 is TGTGCCACCAGCAGAGCCAGGGGAAAGGACACCGGGGAGCTGTTTTTT. Translation gives CATSRARGKDTGELFF.

The chain carries TRBV19 and TRBJ1-5, with D tentatively TRBD1 (6 bases). The CDR3 sequence is 15 residues long. Germline values: CDR1 LNHDA, CDR2 SQIVND (reference sequence). V was clipped by 5 bases and J by 6 bases, with 17 bases between them. This chain's CDR3 is CASSRGAGAGQPQHF. In nucleotides, the CDR3 is TGTGCCAGTAGTCGGGGGGCGGGGGCAGGTCAGCCCCAGCATTTT.

The V call is TRBV28, the J call TRBJ1-2; 8 nucleotides align to TRBD1. The CDR3 loop spans 16 amino acids. The J segment lost 4 bases and the V segment lost 6 bases, leaving 13 bases of the junction unmatched. The germline V gene has CDR1 MDHEN and CDR2 SYDVKM. DNA of the CDR3: TGTGCCAGCAGCCCGCTAGGCAGGGGGCTGGGCTATGGCTACACCTTC. It is translated as CASSPLGRGLGYGYTF.